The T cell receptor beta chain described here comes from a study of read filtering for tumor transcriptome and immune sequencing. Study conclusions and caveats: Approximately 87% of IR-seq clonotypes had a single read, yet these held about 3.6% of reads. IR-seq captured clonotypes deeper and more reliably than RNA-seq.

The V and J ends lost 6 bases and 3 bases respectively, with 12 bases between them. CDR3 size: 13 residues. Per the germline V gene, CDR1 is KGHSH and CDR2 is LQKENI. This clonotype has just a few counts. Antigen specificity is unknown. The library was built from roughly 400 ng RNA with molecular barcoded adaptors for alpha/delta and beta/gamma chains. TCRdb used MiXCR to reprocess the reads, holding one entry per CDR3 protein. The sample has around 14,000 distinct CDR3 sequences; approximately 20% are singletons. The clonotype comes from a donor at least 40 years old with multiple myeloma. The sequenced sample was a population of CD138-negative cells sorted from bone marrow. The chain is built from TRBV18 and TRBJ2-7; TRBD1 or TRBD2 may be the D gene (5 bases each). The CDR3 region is CASSPGTFYEQYF. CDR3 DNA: TGTGCCAGCTCTCCCGGGACCTTCTACGAGCAGTACTTC.